Presented here are 20 T cell receptor beta chains from one specimen sequenced in a study of blood T cell repertoires in COVID-19. Only in-frame clones appear in the TCRdb table, and some are missing; sequencing was by immunoSEQ multiplex PCR. The sample includes tens of thousands of clones, more than 75% of them seen just once. Sequencing was performed on peripheral blood. These receptors all stem from a human donor in a cohort sampled during active COVID-19.

CDR3 coding DNA: TGTGCCAGTAGTATATTTGCGGGAGGGCTCAATGAGCAGTTCTTC. It codes for CASSIFAGGLNEQFF. This chain links TRBV19 with TRBJ2-1, with 9 nucleotides matching TRBD2. The CDR3 runs 15 residues. The V segment lost 2 bases and the J segment 6 bases; nucleotides outside the gene matches: 5. Germline V lookup: CDR1 LNHDA, CDR2 SQIVND (reference sequence).

The V call is TRBV28, the J call TRBJ2-4; D is perhaps TRBD2 (5 bases). With 7 bases removed from V and 9 bases from J, the gap between germline ends came to 22 bases. The germline V gene has CDR1 MDHEN and CDR2 SYDVKM. CDR3 length equals 15 residues. The DNA for the CDR3 is TGTGCCAGCAACTCCTATAGGACCTCGGGGAGCATTCAGTACTTC. Translation gives CASNSYRTSGSIQYF.

The chain employs TRBV5-8 and TRBJ2-7; D possibly corresponds to TRBD1 (6 bases). V was cut by 1 base and J by 3 bases, with 11 bases left in between. The V gene's germline CDR1 is SGHTS and CDR2 YDEGEE. The CDR3 has 14 residues. In nucleotides, the CDR3 is TGTGCCAGCAGCTTGAGGCAGGGGAGCTACGAGCAGTACTTC. Encoded protein: CASSLRQGSYEQYF.

This chain joins TRBV5-6 and TRBJ2-7; 10 bases fit TRBD2. The CDR3 is made up of 17 amino acids. Germline V gene data show CDR1 as SGHDT and CDR2 as YYEEEE. J lost 6 bases, V lost 1 base, and 13 bases had no gene match. The CDR3 DNA reads as TGTGCCAGCAGCTTGTACTCGGCTAGCGGGAGTTTAAGCGAGCAGTACTTC. Protein: CASSLYSASGSLSEQYF.

V usage is TRBV18 and J usage is TRBJ1-5, with 9 bases identical to TRBD1. Germline V lookup: CDR1 KGHSH, CDR2 LQKENI. The CDR3 consists of 17 residues. V shed 4 bases, J shed 6 bases, and the junction held 13 bases outside the gene matches. The chain's CDR3 is CASSLMGDRVGGQPQHF. Written as DNA, the CDR3 is TGTGCCAGCTCACTAATGGGGGACAGGGTTGGCGGTCAGCCCCAGCATTTT.

The chain links TRBV28 to TRBJ2-3, with D maybe TRBD1 (8 bases). The CDR3 length is 16 residues. The V end lost 5 bases, the J end lost 2 bases, and 17 bases lay between the germline ends. CDR1 MDHEN and CDR2 SYDVKM come from the germline V gene. CDR3 bases: TGTGCCAGCAGTACAGGGGGGGCCAGGGCCACAGATACGCAGTATTTT. Translating it yields CASSTGGARATDTQYF.

The V call is TRBV18, the J call TRBJ1-1, with TRBD1 matching 7 bases. This CDR3 is built from 15 residues. J lost 0 bases, V lost 1 base, and 2 bases had no gene match. Germline V gene data show CDR1 as KGHSH and CDR2 as LQKENI. CDR3 region: CASSPQGALNTEAFF. The CDR3 DNA follows: TGTGCCAGCTCACCACAGGGGGCGTTGAACACTGAAGCTTTCTTT.

The gene calls are TRBV28 and TRBJ2-4; TRBD2 matches at 10 bases. The CDR3 totals 15 residues. Germline-derived CDR1 and CDR2 are MDHEN and SYDVKM. V trimming: 6 bases; J trimming: 4 bases; junction bases outside the gene matches: 6. CDR3 bases: TGTGCCAGCAGGCGCAGCGGGAGGGCTAAAAACATTCAGTACTTC. It is translated as CASRRSGRAKNIQYF.

As for this clone: A junction boundary mismatches the germline segment, possibly from a read error. V and J are TRBV7-7 and TRBJ2-2; D is undetermined. The CDR3 covers 13 residues. The germline V gene encodes CDR1 SSHAT and CDR2 FNYEAQ (reference sequence). CDR3 region: CASSLVRGGELFF. CDR3 coding DNA: TGTGCTAGCAGCTTAGTGAGAGGCGGGGAGCTGTTTTTT.

This chain connects TRBV9 to TRBJ2-1; 13 nucleotides match TRBD2. This CDR3 is built from 14 residues. Germline loops: CDR1 SGDLS, CDR2 YYNGEE. V dropped 7 bases and J dropped 8; count of bases not matched to a gene: 6. The CDR3 protein is CASEGLAGTHEQFF. CDR3 DNA sequence: TGTGCCAGCGAGGGACTAGCGGGAACCCATGAGCAGTTCTTC.

This clone was seen just once. This chain links TRBV6-5 with TRBJ2-1, with 10 bases that match TRBD2. CDR1 is MNHEY, CDR2 SVGAGI, per germline. Germline trimming cut 5 bases from V and 3 bases from J; bases unmatched to any gene: 4. This CDR3 has 15 amino acids. DNA for the CDR3: TGTGCCAGCAGTAGGGTAGCGGGAGGCTACAATGAGCAGTTCTTC. Amino acid sequence: CASSRVAGGYNEQFF.

The count of this clone is one. The chain has TRBV3-1 (or the pseudogene TRBV3-2) and TRBJ2-2; possibly TRBD2 for D (6 bases). Between the trimmed V and J ends, which lost 4 bases and 2 bases, there was a span of 11 bases. The CDR3 loop spans 15 amino acids. CDR1 and CDR2 (germline): LGHDT, YNNKEL (reference sequence). The CDR3: CASSLEGGNTGELFF. The CDR3 bases are TGTGCCAGCAGCCTCGAGGGAGGTAACACCGGGGAGCTGTTTTTT.

This clone was recorded only once. The V gene is TRBV19, the J gene TRBJ2-7; 10 nucleotides agree with TRBD2. There are 15 residues in the CDR3. From germline, CDR1 is LNHDA and CDR2 SQIVND (reference sequence). Trimming took 5 bases from V and 4 from J; bases not matched to a gene: 8. This chain's CDR3 is CASSPRWTSGYEQYF. The CDR3 region has the DNA TGTGCCAGTAGTCCAAGGTGGACTAGCGGTTACGAGCAGTACTTC. The entire variable domain, with the rest obtained from reference TRBV19 and TRBJ2-7, is as follows: DGGITQSPKYLFRKEGQNVTLSCEQNLNHDAMYWYRQDPGQGLRLIYYSQIVNDFQKGDIAEGYSVSREKKESFPLTVTSAQKNPTAFYLCASSPRWTSGYEQYFGPGTRLTVT.

The chain is built from TRBV7-2 and TRBJ1-1; perhaps TRBD1 as D (5 bases). Trimming stripped 2 bases from V and 4 bases from J, with 23 bases between. CDR1 SGHTA and CDR2 FQGNSA come from the germline V gene. This CDR3 is 18 amino acids long. CDR3 coding DNA: TGTGCCAGCAGCTTACTCGGAAACCTCTACTTTCAGGGCACTGAAGCTTTCTTT. It is translated as CASSLLGNLYFQGTEAFF. Filled out from reference TRBV7-2 and TRBJ1-1, the complete variable domain reads GAGVSQSPSNKVTEKGKDVELRCDPISGHTALYWYRQSLGQGLEFLIYFQGNSAPDKSGLPSDRFSAERTGGSVSTLTIQRTQQEDSAVYLCASSLLGNLYFQGTEAFFGQGTRLTVV.

This chain links TRBV6-1 with TRBJ1-2; D remains ambiguous. CDR3 length: 15 amino acids. Germline CDR1 reads MNHNS; CDR2 reads SASEGT. V gave up 2 bases and J gave up 8 bases, with 18 bases separating them. CDR3 DNA: TGTGCCAGCAGTGAACTTACTCGGGGTTCGGGGGGCTACACCTTC. The encoded protein is CASSELTRGSGGYTF.

This chain links TRBV6-5 with TRBJ1-5; D is undetermined. Looked up from germline, CDR1 is MNHEY and CDR2 is SVGAGI. Trimming pared 0 bases from V and 6 bases from J, leaving 12 bases between. This CDR3 is 15 amino acids long. CDR3 in DNA: TGTGCCAGCAGTTACTCGAGGACTAGGGTTCAGCCCCAGCATTTT. It yields the protein CASSYSRTRVQPQHF.

V and J are TRBV3-1 (or the pseudogene TRBV3-2) and TRBJ1-3, with D possibly matching TRBD1 (5 bases). The CDR3 length is 17 residues. The V end lost 3 bases, the J end lost 0 bases, and 15 bases lay between the germline ends. Germline V gene data show CDR1 as LGHDT and CDR2 as YNNKEL (reference sequence). For the CDR3, the DNA is TGTGCCAGCAGCCATCTATGGGGGGTGAACTCTGGAAACACCATATATTTT. Translated: CASSHLWGVNSGNTIYF.

The chain has TRBV14 and TRBJ1-1; D remains unclear. Per germline, CDR1 SGHDN and CDR2 FVKESK. V lost 2 bases and J lost 2, with 6 bases in between. The CDR3 spans 13 residues. The CDR3 loop reads CASSQNRNTEAFF. As DNA, the CDR3 is TGTGCCAGCAGCCAAAACAGAAACACTGAAGCTTTCTTT.

J is TRBJ2-7 and V is TRBV30; D may be TRBD1 (6 bases). Trimming removed 3 bases at V and 3 bases at J, with 9 bases between. This CDR3 has 12 residues. CDR1 and CDR2 (germline): GTSNPN, SVGIG (reference sequence). DNA of the CDR3: TGTGCCTGGAGCCAGACAGGCTACGAGCAGTACTTC. As protein: CAWSQTGYEQYF.

This chain joins TRBV28 and TRBJ2-5; TRBD1 matches 9 bases. Germline assignment: CDR1 MDHEN and CDR2 SYDVKM. The CDR3 runs to 16 residues. V lost 3 bases and J lost 5; bases outside the gene matches: 10. CDR3 sequence: CASSLGRDRVRETQYF. The CDR3 region has the DNA TGTGCCAGCAGTTTGGGTCGGGACAGGGTACGGGAGACCCAGTACTTC.